Listed below are T cell receptor beta chains from one sample, sequenced in a study of a mutant IDH1 vaccine in newly diagnosed glioma. Sequenced by immunoSEQ multiplex PCR; TCRdb stores in-frame clones only, minus some. The sample includes more than 35,000 clones, 81% of them seen just once. The antigens for these receptors are not known. The sequenced sample was PBMCs, obtained from a glioma patient whose treatment included an IDH1 peptide vaccine. These receptors originate from a woman between 40 and 50 years old with glioma. Some clones in this sample may be carry-over from other donors' samples. CDR3s include the opening cysteine and the closing phenylalanine or tryptophan. Fields, in order: CDR3 DNA, CDR3 protein, V gene, J gene, D gene, clone size. A D gene is named only where the DNA matches it firmly. A clone size is listed for some rows: how often the clone was seen (once, few, many), or a class if it is expanded.

TGTGCCAGCAGTTACCAGACAGGGAACACCGGGGAGCTGTTTTTT	CASSYQTGNTGELFF	TRBV6-5	TRBJ2-2	NA	NA
TGTGCCAGCAGCCACCTCAGCACAGATACGCAGTATTTT	CASSHLSTDTQYF	TRBV4-2	TRBJ2-3	NA	NA
TGCGCCAGCAGCCAAGGGGACAGGTTGAACACTGAAGCTTTCTTT	CASSQGDRLNTEAFF	TRBV5-1	TRBJ1-1	TRBD1	few
TGTGCCAGCCGGGGGGGGAGGAGTGAAAAACTGTTTTTT	CASRGGRSEKLFF	TRBV21-1	TRBJ1-4	NA	NA
TGTGCCAGCAGTTCGCTCACAGATACGCAGTATTTT	CASSSLTDTQYF	TRBV7-9	TRBJ2-3	NA	NA
TGCGCCAGCAGCCCTGAAGGGCGGCCCACAGATACGCAGTATTTT	CASSPEGRPTDTQYF	TRBV5-1	TRBJ2-3	NA	NA
TGTGCCAGCAGCTTGGCCGGGCAGTACGAGCAGTACTTC	CASSLAGQYEQYF	TRBV5-6	TRBJ2-7	NA	NA
TGTGCCAGCAGTTCGACTAGTCCGGACGAGCAGTACTTC	CASSSTSPDEQYF	TRBV6-1	TRBJ2-7	NA	once
TGTGCCAGCAGCTTAGGCAGGACGTTAAACACTGAAGCTTTCTTT	CASSLGRTLNTEAFF	TRBV7-9	TRBJ1-1	NA	NA
TGTGCCAGCAGTCGCACGAGCGAGCAGTACTTC	CASSRTSEQYF	TRBV28	TRBJ2-7	NA	NA
TGCGCCAGCAGTGATGATGGGGCCTTAGAGGGACGGATAACAGATACGCAGTATTTT	CASSDDGALEGRITDTQYF	TRBV10-1	TRBJ2-3	NA	NA
TGCAGCTGCGGGGTGAACACTGAAGCTTTCTTT	CSCGVNTEAFF	TRBV20-1	TRBJ1-1	NA	NA
TGTGCCAGCAGTTACCTACAGGATAGTGGGAAACTGTTTTTT	CASSYLQDSGKLFF	TRBV6-6	TRBJ1-4	NA	NA
TGTGCCAGCTGGCCCTCTCCCCGGGACAACTCTGGAAACACCATATATTTT	CASWPSPRDNSGNTIYF	TRBV5-5	TRBJ1-3	NA	NA
TGTGCCAGCAGCGCGACAGGCTTGAACACCGGGGAGCTGTTTTTT	CASSATGLNTGELFF	TRBV9	TRBJ2-2	NA	NA
TGTGCCAGCAGCAATCCTTCGTACACCGGGGAGCTGTTTTTT	CASSNPSYTGELFF	TRBV5-4	TRBJ2-2	NA	NA
TGTGCCAGTAGTCTTCCAAATAATTCACCCCTCCACTTT	CASSLPNNSPLHF	TRBV19	TRBJ1-6	NA	medium-sized
TGTGCCAGCAGCCCCGGACAGATACCTCAAGAAACCCAGTACTTC	CASSPGQIPQETQYF	TRBV7-2	TRBJ2-5	NA	NA
TGTGCCAGCAGCTCCGAACAGGGTTTTAATGAAAAACTGTTTTTT	CASSSEQGFNEKLFF	TRBV5-4	TRBJ1-4	NA	NA
TGCGCCAGCAGCCCGACAGCACGAGCTAACTATGGCTACACCTTC	CASSPTARANYGYTF	TRBV5-1	TRBJ1-2	NA	NA
TGCGCCAGCAGCCAAGATAGTCCTAGCTACAATGAGCAGTTCTTC	CASSQDSPSYNEQFF	TRBV4-3	TRBJ2-1	NA	NA
TGTGCCAGCAGCAGCTCCGGCCCAGGGAGCTACACCTTC	CASSSSGPGSYTF	TRBV27	TRBJ1-2	NA	few
TGTGCCAGCAGCTTCGGTTTACAGGGGGCCCCTCGAGAGAATCCCCAGCATTTT	CASSFGLQGAPRENPQHF	TRBV5-5	TRBJ1-5	TRBD1	once
TGTGCCAGCAGCATTAACCGAGGGATGTACAATGAGCAGTTCTTC	CASSINRGMYNEQFF	TRBV11-1	TRBJ2-1	NA	NA
TGTGCCAGCAGTGAAGGAAGAGGCAATCAGCCCCAGCATTTT	CASSEGRGNQPQHF	TRBV2	TRBJ1-5	NA	NA
TGTGCCAGCAGTATGCCAGGGGGTAACTATGGCTACACCTTC	CASSMPGGNYGYTF	TRBV28	TRBJ1-2	TRBD1	NA
TGTGCCAGCTCACCCTTGGCCGACACCGGGGAGCTGTTTTTT	CASSPLADTGELFF	TRBV18	TRBJ2-2	NA	NA
TGTGCCATCAGTGGTGGCAGGAAGGGTGAGACCCAGTACTTC	CAISGGRKGETQYF	TRBV10-3	TRBJ2-5	NA	NA
TGTGCCATCAGGGCGGGGGGGGATAACTATGGCTACACCTTC	CAIRAGGDNYGYTF	TRBV10-3	TRBJ1-2	NA	NA
TGTGCCAGCAGCTTGGAACTAGCTCCCTACAATGAGCAGTTCTTC	CASSLELAPYNEQFF	TRBV7-3	TRBJ2-1	NA	NA
TGTGCCAGCAGCCATACCACTGATGAGCAGTTCTTC	CASSHTTDEQFF	TRBV7-9	TRBJ2-1	NA	NA
TGTGCCAGCAGCCGGGGGGGGCATGGCTACACCTTC	CASSRGGHGYTF	TRBV27	TRBJ1-2	NA	medium-sized
TGTGCCAGCAGCCAAGGGGGCAAAAACATTCAGTACTTC	CASSQGGKNIQYF	TRBV14	TRBJ2-4	NA	once
TGTGCCAGCAGACGGGGACAGGGAAGCTCCTACGAGCAGTACTTC	CASRRGQGSSYEQYF	TRBV7-9	TRBJ2-7	TRBD1	NA
TGTGCCAGCAGCTTAGTGCAGATTGCAGATACGCAGTATTTT	CASSLVQIADTQYF	TRBV7-9	TRBJ2-3	NA	NA
TGCGCCAGCAGCCAACCATTAGGAGGAGGGACTGAAGCTTTCTTT	CASSQPLGGGTEAFF	TRBV4-1	TRBJ1-1	NA	NA
TGTGCCAGCTGGGGTGGCAATCAGCCCCAGCATTTT	CASWGGNQPQHF	TRBV2	TRBJ1-5	NA	NA
TGTGCCAGCAGCTTCGACTCCCCCGGGGAGCAGTACTTC	CASSFDSPGEQYF	TRBV9	TRBJ2-7	NA	NA
TGCGCCAGCAGCTCCGACAGGGACGAGCAGTACTTC	CASSSDRDEQYF	TRBV5-1	TRBJ2-7	TRBD1	once
TGTGCCAGCAGCTTAGTCGGGACCTCCCGCCAAGAGACCCAGTACTTC	CASSLVGTSRQETQYF	TRBV7-9	TRBJ2-5	NA	NA
TGTGCCAGCGGAGCCTACAATGAGCAGTTCTTC	CASGAYNEQFF	TRBV25-1	TRBJ2-1	NA	NA
TGCGCCAGTTCGGGACTAGCGGGAGGGGCCACAGATACGCAGTATTTT	CASSGLAGGATDTQYF	TRBV5-1	TRBJ2-3	TRBD2	NA
TGTGCCAGCAGCCAAGAGACAGGGAAGACTGAAGCTTTCTTT	CASSQETGKTEAFF	TRBV7-9	TRBJ1-1	TRBD1	once
TGTGCCAGCAGTGAAGGGCGGGGGGTGACAGATACGCAGTATTTT	CASSEGRGVTDTQYF	TRBV25-1	TRBJ2-3	TRBD2	NA
TGTGCCAGTACCATCCAGTTAGCGGGGAATGAAAAACTGTTTTTT	CASTIQLAGNEKLFF	TRBV19	TRBJ1-4	NA	NA